This T cell receptor (beta chain) stems from a study of CD8+ T cells in alopecia areata. RNA was isolated and reverse transcribed to cDNA, the sequencing template. Only in-frame clones appear in the TCRdb table, and some are missing; sequencing was by immunoSEQ multiplex PCR. The sample carries 7,500 to 10,000 clones, around 63% recorded once. Punch biopsies of lesional scalp, plus peripheral blood, were taken from alopecia areata patients. This CDR3 contains 16 residues. J lost 2 bases, V lost 7 bases, and 8 bases had no gene match. Germline CDR1 is MNHNY and CDR2 is SVGAGI (reference sequence). The TCR comes from a human donor with alopecia areata. The V and J genes are TRBV6-6 and TRBJ2-6, with 7 bases lining up with TRBD2. The sequenced sample was skin. In nucleotides, the CDR3 is TGTGCCAGCACTCCGTGGGGGGGGACTGGGGCCAACGTCCTGACTTTC. It specifies CASTPWGGTGANVLTF.